By frequency in the sample, the clone carrying this T cell receptor beta chain is medium-sized. The data were taken from a study of control samples from healthy donors and cancer patients. Between the trimmed V and J ends, which lost 3 bases and 7 bases, there was a span of 7 bases. The CDR3 runs 12 residues. Data came from immunoSEQ multiplex PCR; TCRdb stores just in-frame clones and leaves some out. The profile shows about 38,000 clones, about 86% of them singletons. Sequencing was carried out using PBMCs. V is TRBV12-3 or TRBV12-4 and J is TRBJ1-5; D ambiguous. This clonotype was obtained from a woman between 55 and 75 years old with lung cancer. CDR3 sequence: CASSFRRQPQHF. The CDR3 DNA is TGTGCCAGCAGTTTCCGTCGACAGCCCCAGCATTTT.